This passage covers 4 T cell receptor beta chains from one sample sequenced in a study of blood T cell repertoires in COVID-19. Sequencing was performed with immunoSEQ multiplex PCR; in TCRdb, only in-frame clones are kept and a portion is missing. The sample includes more than 150,000 clones, 80% of them seen just once. The specimen was peripheral blood. These receptor sequences come from a man aged 55-75 years with acute or convalescent COVID-19.

The chain employs TRBV5-1 and TRBJ2-5; D unresolved. Trimming stripped 2 bases from V and 1 base from J, with 9 bases between. The CDR3 is 14 residues long. Germline-derived CDR1 and CDR2 are SGHRS and YFSETQ. In DNA form, the CDR3 reads TGCGCCAGCAGCTTTCAGACTTCCCAAGAGACCCAGTACTTC. Amino acids: CASSFQTSQETQYF.

As concerns this clone: A junction boundary mismatches the germline segment, possibly from a read error. V gene TRBV5-1 combines with J gene TRBJ1-6; D perhaps matches TRBD1 (6 bases). This CDR3 spans 16 amino acids. CDR1 is SGHRS and CDR2 is YFSETQ in the germline V gene. The CDR3 nucleotides are TGCGCCAGCAGCTTGGTGGCAGGGGCGGATAATTCACCCTTCCACTTT. Encoded protein: CASSLVAGADNSPFHF.

This clone was counted once. This sequence joins TRBV19 and TRBJ1-2, with D possibly being TRBD1 (5 bases). The CDR3 loop spans 15 amino acids. Germline assignment: CDR1 LNHDA and CDR2 SQIVND (reference sequence). With 4 bases removed from V and 3 bases from J, the gap between germline ends came to 15 bases. The CDR3 region is CASSRLDGGDYGYTF. In DNA, the CDR3 is TGTGCCAGTAGTAGATTGGACGGAGGGGACTATGGCTACACCTTC. Based on the CDR3 plus reference TRBV19 and TRBJ1-2, the full variable domain is DGGITQSPKYLFRKEGQNVTLSCEQNLNHDAMYWYRQDPGQGLRLIYYSQIVNDFQKGDIAEGYSVSREKKESFPLTVTSAQKNPTAFYLCASSRLDGGDYGYTFGSGTRLTVV.

The chain carries TRBV5-1 and TRBJ1-6, with D unclear. This CDR3 is 15 amino acids long. V lost 5 bases to trimming and J lost 7 bases, with 16 bases between them. Germline-derived CDR1 and CDR2 are SGHRS and YFSETQ. In DNA, the CDR3 is TGCGCCAGCAGGGACGGGAAAATGGGGAATTCACCCCTCCACTTT. It translates to CASRDGKMGNSPLHF.